These 7 T cell receptor beta chains were all obtained from the same sample, sequenced in a study of cytomegalovirus exposure and HLA in healthy donors. The primer mix had 60 Vbeta and 13 Jbeta primers. Data came from immunoSEQ multiplex PCR; TCRdb stores just in-frame clones and leaves some out. There are around 230,000 clones in the sample; more than 75% occur only once, and roughly 6% lies in the top ten. The specimen was PBMCs. The receptors stem from a man between 40 and 49 years old in good health and CMV-seropositive.

The chain recombines TRBV10-2 with TRBJ1-1, with TRBD1 matching 7 bases. The CDR3 consists of 15 residues. Germline-derived CDR1 and CDR2 are WSHSY and SAAADI. The V gene end was trimmed by 10 bases and the J gene end by 1 base; junction bases not matched to a gene: 12. CDR3 DNA: TGCGCCACCTTTAAGCCCGGGACAGAGAACACTGAAGCTTTCTTT. This gives the protein CATFKPGTENTEAFF.

The CDR3 loop is CAISYERGAYNEQFF. In nucleotides, the CDR3 is TGTGCCATCAGCTACGAGCGGGGAGCCTACAATGAGCAGTTCTTC. V usage is TRBV10-3 and J usage is TRBJ2-1, with 7 nucleotides matching TRBD2. The germline V gene encodes CDR1 ENHRY and CDR2 SYGVKD. CDR3 size: 15 residues. V shed 6 bases and J 2 bases; nucleotides not matched to a gene: 7.

This clone was counted only a few times. This sequence joins TRBV7-2 and TRBJ2-7, with 9 bases fitting TRBD1. V lost 5 bases, J lost 2 bases, and 10 bases stayed unmatched. The CDR3 totals 16 residues. Germline loops: CDR1 SGHTA, CDR2 FQGNSA. CDR3 residues: CASSGTGTTRTYEQYF. As DNA, the CDR3 is TGTGCCAGCAGCGGGACAGGGACGACGCGTACCTACGAGCAGTACTTC.

This CDR3 is CAIGGLVAYNEQFF. The CDR3 region has the DNA TGTGCCATCGGGGGGTTAGTCGCCTACAATGAGCAGTTCTTC. This chain connects TRBV10-3 to TRBJ2-1, with D perhaps TRBD2 (6 bases). The CDR3 is 14 residues long. CDR1 and CDR2 from the germline V gene are ENHRY and SYGVKD. The V gene lost 8 bases and the J gene lost 2 bases, with 13 bases spanning the gap.

This rearrangement joins TRBV5-6 to TRBJ2-5; D gene uncertain. With 0 bases removed from V and 4 bases from J, the gap between germline ends came to 4 bases. The CDR3 has 12 residues. Germline assignment: CDR1 SGHDT and CDR2 YYEEEE. Written as DNA, the CDR3 is TGTGCCAGCAGCTTGGTCGGAGAGACCCAGTACTTC. It specifies CASSLVGETQYF.

Concerning this clone itself: The sample carries other DNA sequences with the same CDR3. This sequence joins TRBV28 and TRBJ1-1, with D tentatively TRBD1 (5 bases). From germline, CDR1 is MDHEN and CDR2 SYDVKM. V was shortened by 4 bases and J by 3 bases, with 9 bases between the two germline ends. The CDR3 is 13 residues long. The CDR3: CASSWAGHTEAFF. The CDR3 DNA reads as TGTGCCAGCAGTTGGGCAGGGCACACTGAAGCTTTCTTT.

V is TRBV30 and J is TRBJ1-5; tentatively, D is TRBD1 (5 bases). V was clipped by 1 base and J by 9 bases, with 13 bases between them. The CDR3 totals 13 residues. The germline V gene has CDR1 GTSNPN and CDR2 SVGIG (reference sequence). CDR3 nucleotide sequence: TGTGCCTGGAGTGCTGGGGGGGAGCTGCCCCAGCATTTT. Amino acid sequence: CAWSAGGELPQHF.